The clone carrying this T cell receptor beta chain was seen more than once but under ten times. Its specificity is unknown. V was trimmed by 1 base and J by 11 bases, leaving 12 bases between them. Per the germline V gene, CDR1 is SQVTM and CDR2 is ANQGSEA. This CDR3 is 12 amino acids long. This record belongs to a study of early T cells in non-severe SARS-CoV-2 infection. On the study more broadly: Sequencing input comprised bulk RNA from unsorted whole blood; chain pairing was not available.

Whole-study findings and limits: The VDJdb matching leaned toward anti-spike CD8 responses and overlooked private and CD4 specificities.

The protocol attached unique molecular identifiers to individual cDNA molecules. TCRdb processed the 5' RACE reads anew with MiXCR; each CDR3 protein has one entry. The sample records tens of thousands of distinct CDR3 sequences, around 15% being singletons. The sample consisted of whole blood. The receptor was derived from an adult who was a healthcare worker with PCR-confirmed SARS-CoV-2 infection or an uninfected control (not recorded which). V is TRBV29-1 and J is TRBJ2-1, with a possible D match to TRBD1 (6 bases). The CDR3 sequence: CSVEGTALKQFF. The CDR3 bases are TGCAGCGTTGAAGGGACAGCCCTAAAGCAGTTCTTC.